This TCR beta chain was retrieved from a study of blood T cell repertoires in COVID-19. Study details: The study drew acute and convalescent COVID-19 samples from the United States, Italy and Spain.

With V trimmed by 1 base and J by 5 bases, 4 bases remained unmatched. The CDR3 runs 16 residues. The germline V gene encodes CDR1 SGHNT and CDR2 YYREEE (reference sequence). One Seattle source followed patients from active infection through their disease course. The repertoire was sequenced with immunoSEQ multiplex PCR; TCRdb's copy has only in-frame clones and lacks some. The table has fewer than 350,000 clones, 87% seen once. The clonotype comes from a man aged 30-40 years with COVID-19, enrolled during active disease. The rearrangement joins TRBV5-4 to TRBJ2-5, with TRBD2 identical over 14 bases. Sequencing input: peripheral blood. The CDR3 DNA is TGTGCCAGCAGCTTGATGACTAGCGGGGGGGTGGAGACCCAGTACTTC. It encodes CASSLMTSGGVETQYF.